This T cell receptor (beta chain) is from a study of blood T cells in healthy people across ages. A second PCR, run for roughly 7 to 12 cycles, used a sample-barcoded 5' primer plus a J-beta primer mix. In TCRdb, the 5' RACE reads were re-called with MiXCR into one record per CDR3 protein. The sample contains 1.5 million to 2 million distinct CDR3 sequences, 28% of which appear only once. This CDR3 is 11 amino acids long. The germline gives CDR1 SEHNR, CDR2 FQNEAQ (reference sequence). The V gene lost 4 bases and the J gene lost 13 bases, with 11 bases spanning the gap. This receptor was identified in a woman in her twenties or thirties in good health. The chain couples TRBV7-9 to TRBJ2-1; D not certain. Sequencing used blood. CDR3 loop: CASSYSLPQFF. The DNA for the CDR3 is TGTGCCAGCAGCTATAGTCTACCTCAGTTCTTC.